This T cell receptor (beta chain) was recorded in a study of Ad26.COV2.S vaccination and SARS-CoV-2 variants. Study-wide points: From the TCR breadth and depth analyses, total T cell responses may have been underestimated.

The sample's treatment: around 19 received Ad26.COV2.S at low or high dose, single or two shots; five or six received placebo; per-sample allocation not given. Specimens were obtained on day 63 following the first vaccine or placebo injection. The V end lost 0 bases, the J end lost 8 bases, and 11 bases lay between the germline ends. The CDR3 runs to 15 residues. Germline V lookup: CDR1 LNHDA, CDR2 SQIVND (reference sequence). This clone was observed a single time. Antigen specificity is unknown. Libraries were prepared by immunoSEQ multiplex PCR; TCRdb keeps only in-frame clonotypes and omits some of them. The table lists about 420,000 clones, 88% of them singletons.

This chain links TRBV19 with TRBJ1-6; tentatively, D is TRBD1 (5 bases). This receptor was taken from a person between 18 and 60 years old who received the Ad26.COV2.S COVID-19 vaccine or a placebo. Sequences were derived from peripheral blood, sampled in a trial of Ad26.COV2.S vaccine versus placebo. The CDR3 loop is CASSIEGPGYSPLHF. The CDR3 DNA sequence: TGTGCCAGTAGTATAGAGGGGCCGGGGTATTCACCCCTCCACTTT.